The rows below give T cell receptor beta chains drawn from one sample of a study of CD8 T cells in Susac syndrome. TCRdb itself ran the immunoSEQ multiplex PCR reads through MiXCR, one entry per CDR3 protein. The table includes roughly 250,000 distinct CDR3 sequences, 95% to 97% detected once. Sequencing input: CD4+ T cells from PBMCs. Every receptor here comes from a human donor with Susac syndrome. CDR3s include the opening cysteine and the closing phenylalanine or tryptophan. D genes are given only for firm matches. A clone size is listed for some rows: how often the clone was seen (once, few, many), or a class if it is expanded.

>few|TRBV20-1|TRBD1|TRBJ2-5
TGCAGTGCTCGGGGACAGGGTAGAGAGACCCAGTACTTC
CSARGQGRETQYF
>.|TRBV20-1|TRBD2|TRBJ2-7
TGCAGTGCTAAAGCGGGAGCGCACGAGCAGTACTTC
CSAKAGAHEQYF
>few|TRBV11-1|.|TRBJ2-6
TGTGCCAGCAGCGGGGGGGGCACTGGGGCCAACGTCCTGACTTTC
CASSGGGTGANVLTF
>.|TRBV7-4|.|TRBJ2-7
TGTGCCAGCAGCGGAAAGCCGGGTGTGGATTCGGGTGAGCAGTACTTC
CASSGKPGVDSGEQYF
>.|TRBV29-1|.|TRBJ2-5
TGCAGCGTTGAGGCCGGCGTGGGGGAGACCCAGTACTTC
CSVEAGVGETQYF
>.|TRBV4-2|.|TRBJ1-4
TGTGCCAGCAGCCAAGATCCGGGACTTAATGAAAAACTGTTTTTT
CASSQDPGLNEKLFF
>once|TRBV18|.|TRBJ1-5
TGTGCCAGCTCACCAGGGTATTATCAGCCCCAGCATTTT
CASSPGYYQPQHF
>.|TRBV2|TRBD1|TRBJ1-1
TGTGCCAGCAGAGAGTACCGGGACAGGGTCTTGGTTACTGAAGCTTTCTTT
CASREYRDRVLVTEAFF
>.|TRBV7-8|.|TRBJ2-3
TGTGCCAGCAGCTTCGAGGAATTCACCACAGATACGCAGTATTTT
CASSFEEFTTDTQYF
>.|TRBV20-1|TRBD2|TRBJ2-5
TGCAGTGCTGCGGGGCTAGCGGGAGTGGAGGAGACCCAGTACTTC
CSAAGLAGVEETQYF
>.|TRBV7-2|.|TRBJ1-5
TGTGCCAGCAGAGAGGGGGTTCCTCAGCCCCAGCATTTT
CASREGVPQPQHF
>.|TRBV30|.|TRBJ2-1
TGTGCCTGGAGTGGCGGGCTAGCGCCTTACAATGAGCAGTTCTTC
CAWSGGLAPYNEQFF
>.|TRBV9|.|TRBJ1-2
TGTGCCAGCAGCGTCAAGGGGACAACTAACTATGGCTACACCTTC
CASSVKGTTNYGYTF
>.|TRBV4-1|.|TRBJ2-6
TGCGCCAGCAGCCAAGGGGATCTTCAGGGGATTACGGCATCTGGGGCCAACGTCCTGACTTTC
CASSQGDLQGITASGANVLTF
>.|TRBV28|.|TRBJ2-7
TGTGCCAGCAGGAACCTTGCCTACGAGCAGTACTTC
CASRNLAYEQYF
>.|TRBV19|TRBD1|TRBJ2-3
TGTGCCAGTACTGACAGGGGTAAGGGCACAGATACGCAGTATTTT
CASTDRGKGTDTQYF
>.|TRBV29-1|.|TRBJ1-1
TGCAGCGTTGAAAGGGAAAGGACTGAAGCTTTCTTT
CSVERERTEAFF
>.|TRBV30|.|TRBJ1-4
TGTGCCTGGAGTGTTATCAGAGAAAAACTGTTTTTT
CAWSVIREKLFF